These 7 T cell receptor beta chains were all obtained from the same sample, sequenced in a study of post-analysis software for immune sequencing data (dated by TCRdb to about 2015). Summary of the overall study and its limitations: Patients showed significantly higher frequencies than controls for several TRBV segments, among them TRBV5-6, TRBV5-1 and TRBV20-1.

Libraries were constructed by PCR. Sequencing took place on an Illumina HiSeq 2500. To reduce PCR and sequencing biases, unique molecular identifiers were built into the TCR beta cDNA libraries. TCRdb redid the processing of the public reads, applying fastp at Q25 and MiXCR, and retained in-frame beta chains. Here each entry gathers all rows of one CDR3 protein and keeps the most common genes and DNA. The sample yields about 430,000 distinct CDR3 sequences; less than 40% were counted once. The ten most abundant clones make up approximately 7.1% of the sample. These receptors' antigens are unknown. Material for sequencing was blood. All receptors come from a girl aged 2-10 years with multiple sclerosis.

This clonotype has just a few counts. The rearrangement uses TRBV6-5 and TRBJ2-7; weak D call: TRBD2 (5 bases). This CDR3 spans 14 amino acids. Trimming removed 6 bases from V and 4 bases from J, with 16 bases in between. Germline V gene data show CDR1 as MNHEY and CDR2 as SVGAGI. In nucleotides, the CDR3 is TGTGCCAGCAGGTATGGGGTACTAGGGTACGAGCAGTACTTC. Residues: CASRYGVLGYEQYF.

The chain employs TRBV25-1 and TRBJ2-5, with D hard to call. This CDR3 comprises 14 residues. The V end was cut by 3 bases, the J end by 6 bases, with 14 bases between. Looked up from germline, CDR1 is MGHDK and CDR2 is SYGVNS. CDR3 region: CASSEAEGIKTQYF. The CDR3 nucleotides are TGTGCCAGCAGTGAGGCCGAAGGAATCAAGACCCAGTACTTC.

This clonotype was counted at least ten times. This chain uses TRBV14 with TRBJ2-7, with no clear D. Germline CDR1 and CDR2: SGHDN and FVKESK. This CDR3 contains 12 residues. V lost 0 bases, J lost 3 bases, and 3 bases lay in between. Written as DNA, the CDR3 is TGTGCCAGCAGCCAAGATAACTACGAGCAGTACTTC. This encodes CASSQDNYEQYF.

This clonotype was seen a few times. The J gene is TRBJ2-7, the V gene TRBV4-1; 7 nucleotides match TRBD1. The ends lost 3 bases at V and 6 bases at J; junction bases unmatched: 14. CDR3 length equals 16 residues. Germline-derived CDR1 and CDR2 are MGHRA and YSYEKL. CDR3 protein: CASSHRQGTIFSEQYF. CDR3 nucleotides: TGCGCCAGCAGCCATCGACAGGGCACAATCTTCTCCGAGCAGTACTTC.

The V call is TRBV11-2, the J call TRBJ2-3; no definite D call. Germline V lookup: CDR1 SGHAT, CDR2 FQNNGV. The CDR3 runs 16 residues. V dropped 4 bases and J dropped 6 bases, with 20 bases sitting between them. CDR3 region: CASSSNIRALGDTQYF. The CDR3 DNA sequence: TGTGCCAGCAGCTCCAATATCCGTGCCTTGGGGGATACGCAGTATTTT.

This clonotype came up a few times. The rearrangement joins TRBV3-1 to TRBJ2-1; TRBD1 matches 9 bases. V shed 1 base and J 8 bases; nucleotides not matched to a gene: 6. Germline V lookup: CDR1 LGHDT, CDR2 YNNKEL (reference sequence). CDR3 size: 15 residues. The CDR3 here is CASSQVRTGVDEQFF. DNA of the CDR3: TGTGCCAGCAGCCAAGTAAGGACAGGGGTCGATGAGCAGTTCTTC.

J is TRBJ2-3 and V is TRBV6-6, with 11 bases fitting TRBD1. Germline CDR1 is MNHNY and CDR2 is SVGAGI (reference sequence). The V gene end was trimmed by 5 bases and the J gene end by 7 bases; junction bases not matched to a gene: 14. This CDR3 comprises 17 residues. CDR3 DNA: TGTGCCAGCAGTCCATATAGCGGACAGGGGGCTCCAAATACGCAGTATTTT. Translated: CASSPYSGQGAPNTQYF.